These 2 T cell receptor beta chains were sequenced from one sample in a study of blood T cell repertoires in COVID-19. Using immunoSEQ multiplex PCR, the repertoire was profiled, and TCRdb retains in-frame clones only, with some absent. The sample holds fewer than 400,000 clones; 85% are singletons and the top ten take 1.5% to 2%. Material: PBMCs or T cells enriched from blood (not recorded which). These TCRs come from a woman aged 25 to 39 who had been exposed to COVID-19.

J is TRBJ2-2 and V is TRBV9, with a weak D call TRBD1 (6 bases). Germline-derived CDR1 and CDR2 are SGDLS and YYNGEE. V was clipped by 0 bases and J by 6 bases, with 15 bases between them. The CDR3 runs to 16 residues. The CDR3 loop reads CASSVAARGEAGELFF. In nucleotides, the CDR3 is TGTGCCAGCAGCGTAGCTGCCAGGGGTGAGGCCGGGGAGCTGTTTTTT.

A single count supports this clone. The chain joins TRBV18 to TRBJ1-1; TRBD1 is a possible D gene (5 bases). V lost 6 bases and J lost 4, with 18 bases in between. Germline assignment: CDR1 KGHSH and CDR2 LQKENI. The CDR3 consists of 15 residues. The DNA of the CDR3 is TGTGCCAGCTCCTCGGCATCGGGGGGGAGCACTGAAGCTTTCTTT. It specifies CASSSASGGSTEAFF.